This T cell receptor (beta chain) was captured by sequencing in a study of early T cells in non-severe SARS-CoV-2 infection. Overall study context: Bulk RNA taken from unsorted whole blood was sequenced, leaving chains unpaired. Regarding the study as a whole: Private and CD4 specificities were missed by VDJdb matching, skewed to anti-spike CD8.

This clonotype has a handful of counts. The antigen is undetermined. As part of library construction, unique molecular identifiers were attached to individual cDNA molecules. Via MiXCR, TCRdb re-called the 5' RACE reads, giving one row per CDR3 protein. The repertoire consists of 25,000 to 30,000 distinct CDR3 sequences, with 3.5% to 5% occurring once and the leading ten covering 4.5% to 7%. Germline V gives CDR1 SNHLY, CDR2 FYNNEI. J gave up 10 bases and V 6 bases, and 12 bases lay outside the gene matches. The CDR3 extends over 15 amino acids. V and J are TRBV2 and TRBJ2-1; TRBD2 agrees at 10 bases. The sequenced material came from whole blood. The sequence derives from an adult who was a healthcare worker with PCR-confirmed SARS-CoV-2 infection or an uninfected control (not recorded which). The CDR3 protein is CASRESGGALTEQFF. CDR3 DNA sequence: TGTGCCAGCAGAGAGAGCGGGGGGGCCCTCACGGAGCAGTTCTTC.